This T cell receptor beta chain came from a study of T cell responses to AZD1222 COVID-19 vaccine. Using immunoSEQ multiplex PCR, the repertoire was profiled, and TCRdb retains in-frame clones only, with some absent. In the table there are under 45,000 clones, 80% to 90% of which are singletons. Trimming cost V 0 bases and J 6 bases; bases outside gene matches: 6. The CDR3 loop spans 15 amino acids. Germline V CDR1 and CDR2: SGHRS, YFSETQ. Study conclusions and caveats: Among the donors, most were white British and more were female, and clonal diversity was possibly underestimated.

With respect to this clone: Its target is unknown.

The sequence came from an adult who received the MenACWY meningococcal vaccine as a control. J is TRBJ2-1 and V is TRBV5-1, with 7 nucleotides matching TRBD2. The sequencing used peripheral blood, collected 28 days after the second dose of the MenACWY control vaccine. CDR3 DNA: TGCGCCAGCAGCTTGGCCGTGGGACTAATCAATGAGCAGTTCTTC. Protein product: CASSLAVGLINEQFF.